A single sample gave rise to the 20 T cell receptor beta chains below, sequenced in a study of blood T cell repertoires in COVID-19. Repertoires were generated with immunoSEQ multiplex PCR, while TCRdb's copy carries only in-frame clones and drops some. The top ten clones hold 15% to 20% of a sample with 85,000 to 100,000 clones, approximately 84% of them seen once. Sequenced material: peripheral blood. The receptor set was obtained from a woman aged 60-70 years with acute or convalescent COVID-19.

The chain links TRBV5-1 to TRBJ2-6; tentative D call: TRBD1 (6 bases). CDR1 is SGHRS, CDR2 YFSETQ, per germline. Trimming took off 4 bases at V and 0 bases at J, with 8 bases between the two ends. The CDR3 contains 15 residues. CDR3 coding DNA: TGCGCCAGCAGCCCGACAGGCTCTGGGGCCAACGTCCTGACTTTC. The encoded protein is CASSPTGSGANVLTF. The full variable domain, in which reference TRBV5-1 and TRBJ2-6 provide the parts outside the CDR3, is KAGVTQTPRYLIKTRGQQVTLSCSPISGHRSVSWYQQTPGQGLQFLFEYFSETQRNKGNFPGRFSGRQFSNSRSEMNVSTLELGDSALYLCASSPTGSGANVLTFGAGSRLTVL.

This rearrangement joins TRBV30 to TRBJ1-2, with D perhaps matching TRBD1 (6 bases). V lost 4 bases to trimming and J lost 4 bases, with 16 bases between them. Germline V gene data show CDR1 as GTSNPN and CDR2 as SVGIG (reference sequence). The CDR3 extends over 14 amino acids. CDR3 sequence reads: CAWKSGGLSYGYTF. The CDR3 DNA reads TGTGCCTGGAAATCCGGGGGGCTATCCTATGGCTACACCTTC.

The chain carries TRBV21-1 and TRBJ2-3; TRBD2, the table's D call, was not compared with the DNA. TRBV21-1 is a pseudogene segment. The CDR3 totals 17 residues. In nucleotides, the CDR3 is TGTGCCAGCAGCAAAGGAACCCCGGGATTCCGCACAGATACGCAGTATTTT. It encodes CASSKGTPGFRTDTQYF.

This clone was recorded at least ten times. The chain carries TRBV7-6 and TRBJ2-7, with 11 bases that match TRBD2. This CDR3 has 15 amino acids. The germline gives CDR1 SGHVS, CDR2 FNYEAQ. V lost 5 bases and J lost 2; bases outside the gene matches: 5. The DNA of the CDR3 is TGTGCCAGCAGCAGGCTAGCGGGGGGAACCTACGAGCAGTACTTC. This gives the protein CASSRLAGGTYEQYF.

This clone was counted a few times. The rearrangement links TRBV11-3 to TRBJ2-3; 11 nucleotides align to TRBD2. The CDR3 sequence is 13 residues long. CDR1 is SGHNT and CDR2 is YENEEA in the germline V gene. With V trimmed by 3 bases and J by 10 bases, 3 bases remained unmatched. CDR3 loop: CASSFLAGGSQYF. The CDR3 nucleotides are TGTGCCAGCAGCTTCTTAGCGGGGGGGTCGCAGTATTTT. Looking up the rest from reference TRBV11-3 and TRBJ2-3 gives the full variable domain: EAGVVQSPRYKIIEKKQPVAFWCNPISGHNTLYWYLQNLGQGPELLIRYENEEAVDDSQLPKDRFSAERLKGVDSTLKIQPAELGDSAVYLCASSFLAGGSQYFGPGTRLTVL.

The chain combines TRBV4-3 with TRBJ2-3; tentative D call: TRBD2 (6 bases). V was clipped by 4 bases and J by 6 bases, with 8 bases between them. The CDR3 extends over 12 amino acids. Germline V gives CDR1 LGHNA, CDR2 YSLEER. The CDR3 loop is CASSPSGDTQYF. The CDR3 DNA reads as TGCGCCAGCAGCCCCAGCGGGGATACGCAGTATTTT.

The chain couples TRBV24-1 to TRBJ2-1, with TRBD2 matching 9 bases. Germline values: CDR1 KGHDR, CDR2 SFDVKD. V was pared by 2 bases and J by 2 bases, with 6 bases of the junction left unmatched. This CDR3 spans 17 amino acids. The CDR3 reads CATSDSSGGKTYNEQFF. Written as DNA, the CDR3 is TGTGCCACCAGTGATTCCAGCGGGGGGAAAACCTACAATGAGCAGTTCTTC.

This clone came up once. The chain recombines TRBV5-6 with TRBJ1-5, with 9 bases fitting TRBD1. The CDR3 contains 16 residues. The germline CDR1 and CDR2 sequences are SGHDT and YYEEEE. The V gene end was trimmed by 1 base and the J gene end by 0 bases; junction bases not matched to a gene: 2. The CDR3 DNA reads as TGTGCCAGCAGCTTGAACAGGGGGCATAGCAATCAGCCCCAGCATTTT. This codes for CASSLNRGHSNQPQHF.

This chain uses TRBV6-5 with TRBJ2-5, with D possibly TRBD1 on 5 matching bases. The CDR3 totals 14 residues. V gave up 6 bases and J gave up 4 bases, with 15 bases separating them. Germline V gene data show CDR1 as MNHEY and CDR2 as SVGAGI. Here the CDR3 reads CASRLARAGETQYF. DNA of the CDR3: TGTGCCAGCAGGTTAGCCAGGGCAGGAGAGACCCAGTACTTC.

The genes are TRBV5-4 and TRBJ1-2, with 7 bases fitting TRBD1. Germline lookup yields CDR1 SGHNT and CDR2 YYREEE (reference sequence). The length of the CDR3 is 13 residues. With V trimmed by 4 bases and J by 4 bases, 4 bases remained unmatched. In DNA form, the CDR3 reads TGTGCCAGCAGCCTGACAGGGATCTATGGCTACACCTTC. It codes for CASSLTGIYGYTF.

The chain recombines TRBV27 with TRBJ1-4, with D possibly TRBD1 on 5 matching bases. The germline V gene has CDR1 MNHEY and CDR2 SMNVEV (reference sequence). The V and J ends lost 4 bases and 6 bases respectively, with 15 bases between them. The CDR3 contains 15 residues. The CDR3 region is CASSSSGVGYEKLFF. CDR3 DNA: TGTGCCAGCAGTTCCTCGGGGGTAGGGTATGAAAAACTGTTTTTT.

The J gene is TRBJ1-5, the V gene TRBV7-2, with D maybe TRBD1 (5 bases). CDR3 length equals 15 residues. V was cut by 5 bases and J by 2 bases, with 13 bases left in between. Germline loops: CDR1 SGHTA, CDR2 FQGNSA. The chain's CDR3 is CASSLQVAGNQPQHF. CDR3 nucleotide sequence: TGTGCCAGCAGCCTACAGGTGGCAGGCAATCAGCCCCAGCATTTT. The full variable domain, its missing parts supplied by reference TRBV7-2 and TRBJ1-5, is GAGVSQSPSNKVTEKGKDVELRCDPISGHTALYWYRQSLGQGLEFLIYFQGNSAPDKSGLPSDRFSAERTGGSVSTLTIQRTQQEDSAVYLCASSLQVAGNQPQHFGDGTRLSIL.

The chain has TRBV11-3 and TRBJ2-1; D may be TRBD2 (5 bases). Germline CDR1 reads SGHNT; CDR2 reads YENEEA. This CDR3 spans 12 amino acids. V was trimmed by 6 bases and J by 7 bases, leaving 10 bases between them. This CDR3 is CASRSRGNEQFF. CDR3 DNA sequence: TGTGCCAGCAGGAGTCGGGGAAATGAGCAGTTCTTC.

The chain has TRBV5-6 and TRBJ1-5, with D perhaps matching TRBD1 (6 bases). CDR1 is SGHDT, CDR2 YYEEEE, per germline. Trimming cost V 5 bases and J 3 bases, with 9 bases left between them. This CDR3 spans 13 amino acids. The DNA for the CDR3 is TGTGCCAGCAGTCGGACAGTCAATCAGCCCCAGCATTTT. Its protein is CASSRTVNQPQHF.

In its sample, this clone was seen once. Here the CDR3 reads CASSPGQIGRNTIYF. The CDR3 bases are TGTGCCAGCAGCCCAGGACAGATCGGTAGAAACACCATATATTTT. The chain uses TRBV6-5 and TRBJ1-3, with D possibly TRBD1 on 6 matching bases. The CDR3 loop spans 15 amino acids. Trimming took 6 bases from V and 5 from J, leaving 17 bases between them. The germline CDR1 and CDR2 sequences are MNHEY and SVGAGI.

This clone was recorded a few times. V is TRBV10-3 and J is TRBJ2-1, with D possibly TRBD2 on 5 matching bases. The V end was cut by 11 bases, the J end by 7 bases, with 18 bases between. Germline V gives CDR1 ENHRY, CDR2 SYGVKD. This CDR3 region has 13 residues. CDR3: CAHGWATGNEQFF. The CDR3, as DNA: TGTGCCCACGGTTGGGCCACGGGGAATGAGCAGTTCTTC.

V is TRBV5-1 and J is TRBJ2-3; possible D gene TRBD1, 5 bases. Germline lookup yields CDR1 SGHRS and CDR2 YFSETQ. The CDR3 is 16 amino acids. The V and J ends lost 4 bases and 2 bases respectively, with 17 bases between them. CDR3 nucleotide sequence: TGCGCCAGCAGCCTGGGCCTAGTTGGGGCCACAGATACGCAGTATTTT. Amino acid sequence: CASSLGLVGATDTQYF.

This clone was observed a few times. The chain carries TRBV6-2 or TRBV6-3 and TRBJ1-5; D possibly corresponds to TRBD1 (5 bases). Germline-derived CDR1 and CDR2 are MNHEY and SVGEGT. Trimming shortened V by 6 bases and J by 6 bases, and 15 bases separated the two germline ends. This CDR3 comprises 14 residues. CDR3 bases: TGTGCCAGCAGCCCGCGGGGCGAAGTTCAGCCCCAGCATTTT. It translates to CASSPRGEVQPQHF.

This chain connects TRBV6-5 to TRBJ2-3, with TRBD2 matching 11 bases. This CDR3 is 13 amino acids long. Germline CDR1 reads MNHEY; CDR2 reads SVGAGI. Here the CDR3 reads CVLLAGVTDTQYF. The CDR3 coding sequence is TGTGTCTTACTAGCGGGGGTCACAGATACGCAGTATTTT.

The chain couples TRBV10-3 to TRBJ2-1, with 15 bases that match TRBD2. The V segment lost 7 bases and the J segment 2 bases; nucleotides outside the gene matches: 6. Germline CDR1 and CDR2: ENHRY and SYGVKD. The CDR3 is made up of 17 amino acids. The DNA of the CDR3 is TGTGCCATCACCTCCGGGACTAGCGGGGGGCCCTACAATGAGCAGTTCTTC. This codes for CAITSGTSGGPYNEQFF.